These 17 T cell receptor beta chains came from one sample sequenced in a study of human CD8 memory T cell subsets. Researchers made TCR beta libraries via UMI-labeled 5' RACE. TCRdb reprocessed the 5' RACE reads, with one entry per CDR3 protein and no DNA. The sample totals almost 9,500 distinct CDR3 sequences. The sequencing sample was made of CD8+ T cells from PBMCs. Receptor source: a human donor in good health.

V usage is TRBV4-2 and J usage is TRBJ2-7; TCRdb's D call of TRBD2 is untestable without DNA. Germline V gene sequence: CDR1 LGHNA, CDR2 YNFKEQ. This CDR3 spans 15 amino acids. CDR3 sequence: CASSQEWTSGYEQYF.

This chain joins TRBV2 and TRBJ2-7; lacking DNA, the TRBD1 call made by TCRdb goes unchecked. Germline V gives CDR1 SNHLY, CDR2 FYNNEI. The CDR3 has 15 residues. The CDR3 is CASSLMDRSHYEQYF.

V and J are TRBV7-9 and TRBJ2-7; TCRdb designates TRBD1, a call that cannot be tested without DNA. Per the germline V gene, CDR1 is SEHNR and CDR2 is FQNEAQ (reference sequence). The CDR3 is made up of 15 amino acids. CDR3 in amino acids: CASSFIGDRVYEQYF.

The chain employs TRBV10-3 and TRBJ1-1; checking the TCRdb D call of TRBD1 is not possible without DNA. Germline CDR1 reads ENHRY; CDR2 reads SYGVKD. The CDR3 is made up of 13 amino acids. CDR3 residues: CAISGTGATEAFF.

CDR3 in amino acids: CSARELTSYEQYF. The V gene is TRBV20-1, the J gene TRBJ2-7. The CDR3 is 13 residues long. Germline-derived CDR1 and CDR2 are DFQATT and SNEGSKA (reference sequence).

V usage is TRBV4-1 and J usage is TRBJ1-1. The V gene's germline CDR1 is MGHRA and CDR2 YSYEKL. The length of the CDR3 is 13 residues. The CDR3 sequence: CASSQGTGTEAFF.

The V call is TRBV4-3, the J call TRBJ2-7; TCRdb's D call of TRBD1 is untestable without DNA. CDR1 and CDR2 from the germline V gene are LGHNA and YSLEER. The CDR3 runs 15 residues. The CDR3 reads CASSQDLAPNYEQYF.

The chain has TRBV11-2 and TRBJ2-4; as DNA is missing, the TRBD2 call by TCRdb cannot be tested. CDR3 length: 20 amino acids. CDR1 SGHAT and CDR2 FQNNGV come from the germline V gene. The CDR3 spells CASSLHPTSGVLVAKNIQYF.

V usage is TRBV28 and J usage is TRBJ2-1; TCRdb's D gene call, TRBD1, goes unchecked for lack of DNA. Germline V gene data show CDR1 as MDHEN and CDR2 as SYDVKM. The CDR3 sequence is 16 residues long. This CDR3 is CASSPERGTGYNEQFF. Full variable domain (remainder filled in from reference TRBV28 and TRBJ2-1): DVKVTQSSRYLVKRTGEKVFLECVQDMDHENMFWYRQDPGLGLRLIYFSYDVKMKEKGDIPEGYSVSREKKERFSLILESASTNQTSMYLCASSPERGTGYNEQFFGPGTRLTVL.

This sequence joins TRBV7-3 and TRBJ2-3; TCRdb picks TRBD2, but there is no DNA to check that call. The CDR3 spans 16 residues. Germline assignment: CDR1 SGHTA and CDR2 FQGTGA. CDR3 region: CASSSPRGGPTDTQYF.

The chain's CDR3 is CASSLGSAAPNEQFF. This sequence joins TRBV5-6 and TRBJ2-1; TCRdb names TRBD1, which stays unverified in the absence of DNA. The CDR3 has 15 amino acids. Germline V gives CDR1 SGHDT, CDR2 YYEEEE.

J is TRBJ2-3 and V is TRBV9. Germline CDR1 reads SGDLS; CDR2 reads YYNGEE. CDR3 size: 12 residues. The CDR3: CASSPSFDTQYF.

This chain uses TRBV4-1 with TRBJ2-7. This CDR3 region has 18 residues. Germline assignment: CDR1 MGHRA and CDR2 YSYEKL. Here the CDR3 reads CASSQESLLGSDGYEQYF.

The chain uses TRBV30 and TRBJ2-1; TCRdb lists TRBD1, though no DNA is available to test this call. Germline CDR1 reads GTSNPN; CDR2 reads SVGIG (reference sequence). The CDR3 spans 15 residues. CDR3 loop: CAWSVGPSSYNEQFF.

The chain recombines TRBV7-6 with TRBJ2-1. The CDR3 consists of 13 residues. Germline V gives CDR1 SGHVS, CDR2 FNYEAQ. The CDR3 spells CASSLTMFDEQFF.

The chain uses TRBV5-4 and TRBJ2-2; the TCRdb call, TRBD2, lacks DNA for checking. CDR3 length equals 17 residues. Germline V lookup: CDR1 SGHNT, CDR2 YYREEE (reference sequence). The CDR3 reads CASSARLAGGNTGELFF.

The chain carries TRBV5-1 and TRBJ2-5. The length of the CDR3 is 13 residues. Germline-derived CDR1 and CDR2 are SGHRS and YFSETQ. This CDR3 is CASSLAPEETQYF.